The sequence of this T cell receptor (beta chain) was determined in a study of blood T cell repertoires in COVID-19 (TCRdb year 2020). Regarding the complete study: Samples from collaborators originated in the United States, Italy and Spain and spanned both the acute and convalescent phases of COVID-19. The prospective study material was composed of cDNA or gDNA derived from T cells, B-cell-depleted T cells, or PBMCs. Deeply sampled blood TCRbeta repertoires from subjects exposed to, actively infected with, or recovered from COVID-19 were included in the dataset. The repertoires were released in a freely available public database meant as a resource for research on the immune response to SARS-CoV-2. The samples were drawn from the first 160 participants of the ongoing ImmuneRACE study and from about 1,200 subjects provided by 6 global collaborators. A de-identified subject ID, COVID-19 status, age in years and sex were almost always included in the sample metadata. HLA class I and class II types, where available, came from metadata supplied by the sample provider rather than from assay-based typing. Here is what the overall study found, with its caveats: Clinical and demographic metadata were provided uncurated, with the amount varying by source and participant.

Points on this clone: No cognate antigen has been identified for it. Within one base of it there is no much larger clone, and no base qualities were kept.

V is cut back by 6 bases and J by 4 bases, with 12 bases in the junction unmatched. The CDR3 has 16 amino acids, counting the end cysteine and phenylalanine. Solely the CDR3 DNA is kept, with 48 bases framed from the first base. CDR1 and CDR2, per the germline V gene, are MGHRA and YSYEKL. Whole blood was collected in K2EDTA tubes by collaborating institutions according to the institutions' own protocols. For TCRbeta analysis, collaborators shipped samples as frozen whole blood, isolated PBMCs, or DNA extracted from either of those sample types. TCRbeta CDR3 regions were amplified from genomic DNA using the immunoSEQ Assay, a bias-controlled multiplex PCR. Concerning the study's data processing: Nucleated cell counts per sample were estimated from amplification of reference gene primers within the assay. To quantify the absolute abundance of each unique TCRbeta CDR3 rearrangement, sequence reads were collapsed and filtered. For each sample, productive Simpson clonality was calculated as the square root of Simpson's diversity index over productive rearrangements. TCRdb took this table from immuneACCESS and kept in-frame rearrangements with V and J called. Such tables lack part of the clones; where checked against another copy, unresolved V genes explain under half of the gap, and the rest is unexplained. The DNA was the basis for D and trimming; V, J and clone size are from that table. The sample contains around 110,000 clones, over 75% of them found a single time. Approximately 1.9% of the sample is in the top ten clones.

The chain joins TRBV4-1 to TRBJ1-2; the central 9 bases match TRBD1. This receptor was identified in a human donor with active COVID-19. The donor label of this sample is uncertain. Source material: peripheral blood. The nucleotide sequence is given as TGCGCCAGCAGGAGGCCGGGACAGGGAAAGTTCTATGGCTACACCTTC. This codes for CASRRPGQGKFYGYTF.